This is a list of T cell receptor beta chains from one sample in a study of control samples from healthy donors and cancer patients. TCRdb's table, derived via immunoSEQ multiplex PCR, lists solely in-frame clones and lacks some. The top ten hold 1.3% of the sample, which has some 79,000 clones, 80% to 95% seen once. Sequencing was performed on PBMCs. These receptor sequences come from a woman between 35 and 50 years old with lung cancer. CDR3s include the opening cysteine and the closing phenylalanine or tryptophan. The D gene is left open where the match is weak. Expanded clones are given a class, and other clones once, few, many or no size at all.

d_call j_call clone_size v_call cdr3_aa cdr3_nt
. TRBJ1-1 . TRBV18 CASSPEAVQAFF TGTGCCAGCTCACCAGAGGCCGTGCAAGCTTTCTTT
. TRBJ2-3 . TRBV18 CASSPGTGADTQYF TGTGCCAGCTCACCCGGGACGGGAGCAGATACGCAGTATTTT
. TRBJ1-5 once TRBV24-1 CATSTGKMGNQPQHF TGTGCCACCAGTACAGGGAAAATGGGCAATCAGCCCCAGCATTTT
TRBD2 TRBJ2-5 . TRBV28 CASSSLVGSGGQETQYF TGTGCCAGCAGTTCCCTCGTTGGTAGCGGGGGCCAAGAGACCCAGTACTTC
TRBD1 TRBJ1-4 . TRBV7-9 CASRPDPGTAPEKLFF TGTGCCAGCAGGCCTGATCCCGGGACAGCCCCTGAAAAACTGTTTTTT
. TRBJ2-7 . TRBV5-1 CASSLVGSASSYEQYF TGCGCCAGCAGCTTGGTAGGGTCAGCGAGCTCCTACGAGCAGTACTTC
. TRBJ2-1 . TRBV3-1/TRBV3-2 CASSIDSKTYNEQFF TGTGCCAGCAGCATAGACTCGAAAACCTACAATGAGCAGTTCTTC
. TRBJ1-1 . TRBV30 CAWSVFTQVLTEAFF TGTGCCTGGAGTGTATTCACACAGGTGCTGACTGAAGCTTTCTTT
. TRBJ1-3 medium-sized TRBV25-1 CASRASGNTIYF TGTGCCAGCAGGGCATCTGGAAACACCATATATTTT
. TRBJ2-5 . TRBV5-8 CASSTLSILTGSHQETQYF TGTGCCAGCAGCACCCTATCGATACTGACAGGCTCCCACCAAGAGACCCAGTACTTC
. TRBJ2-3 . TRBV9 CASSARGLNTDTQYF TGTGCCAGCAGCGCGCGGGGGCTCAACACAGATACGCAGTATTTT
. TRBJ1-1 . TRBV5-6 CASSPDTSTEAFF TGTGCCAGCAGCCCGGACACATCCACTGAAGCTTTCTTT
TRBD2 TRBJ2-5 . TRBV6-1 CASSELGGGSQETQYF TGTGCCAGCAGTGAATTGGGCGGGGGGAGCCAAGAGACCCAGTACTTC
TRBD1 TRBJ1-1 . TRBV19 CATQPPRDRGRDTEAFF TGTGCCACCCAACCTCCGAGAGACAGGGGGCGGGACACTGAAGCTTTCTTT
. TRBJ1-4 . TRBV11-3 CASSPRQSGEKLFF TGTGCCAGCAGCCCAAGACAGTCAGGGGAAAAACTGTTTTTT
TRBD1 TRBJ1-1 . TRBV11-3 CASSSRQGWQAFF TGTGCCAGCAGCAGTAGACAGGGGTGGCAAGCTTTCTTT
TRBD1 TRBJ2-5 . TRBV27 CASSFLSETGGRQETQYF TGTGCCAGCAGTTTTCTCTCGGAGACAGGGGGTAGACAAGAGACCCAGTACTTC
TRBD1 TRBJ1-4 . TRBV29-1 CSIESGTGGPNEKLFF TGCAGCATAGAATCCGGGACAGGGGGGCCTAATGAAAAACTGTTTTTT
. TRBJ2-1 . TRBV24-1 CATSDYRTNEQFF TGTGCCACCAGTGATTACAGGACCAATGAGCAGTTCTTC
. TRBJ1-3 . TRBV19 CASSIVPRDPGNTIYF TGTGCCAGTAGTATAGTTCCCAGGGATCCTGGAAACACCATATATTTT
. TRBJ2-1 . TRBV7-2 CASSLDPVDRTYNEQFF TGTGCCAGCAGCTTAGACCCCGTTGACCGGACCTACAATGAGCAGTTCTTC